This entry lists 29 T cell receptor beta chains sequenced from one sample in a study of identical twins (dated by TCRdb to 2016 to 2017). The library was made by 5' RACE. The sample was run on an Illumina HiSeq 2000. TCRdb reanalyzed the raw reads on its own, using fastp at Q25 for trimming and MiXCR for clone calling, and kept in-frame beta chains. Duplicate CDR3 protein sequences are folded into a single record with the most common DNA and genes. For this sample there are some 790,000 distinct CDR3 sequences; roughly 18% appear just once. The ten largest clones add up to roughly 14% of the sample. These data also formed part of another study, on T cells expressing NK-cell markers.

The material sequenced was PBMCs. The receptors here all came from a woman between 18 and 29 years old in good health.

This clonotype showed up just a few times. V and J are TRBV20-1 and TRBJ2-7, with a weak D call TRBD1 (5 bases). From germline, CDR1 is DFQATT and CDR2 SNEGSKA (reference sequence). The V gene lost 4 bases and the J gene lost 5 bases, with 9 bases spanning the gap. This CDR3 comprises 11 residues. The CDR3 loop is CSAKQVHEQYF. The CDR3 nucleotides read TGCAGTGCTAAACAGGTCCACGAGCAGTACTTC.

The chain carries TRBV11-2 and TRBJ1-4; possibly TRBD1 for D (5 bases). V lost 6 bases and J 7 bases, leaving 21 bases between the germline ends. The CDR3 loop spans 16 amino acids. Germline V CDR1 and CDR2: SGHAT, FQNNGV. As DNA, the CDR3 is TGTGCCAGCAGTACCGGGACGGCCCTAAGGGGTGAAAAACTGTTTTTT. Its translation is CASSTGTALRGEKLFF.

This clonotype appeared a few times. The V gene is TRBV20-1, the J gene TRBJ2-7, with TRBD1 identical over 10 bases. Germline-derived CDR1 and CDR2 are DFQATT and SNEGSKA (reference sequence). The CDR3 spans 13 residues. The ends lost 6 bases at V and 3 bases at J; junction bases unmatched: 5. CDR3 in amino acids: CSAPGTGVYEQYF. The DNA for the CDR3 is TGCAGTGCGCCCGGGACAGGGGTCTACGAGCAGTACTTC.

This chain links TRBV24-1 with TRBJ1-1; TRBD1 is a possible D gene (5 bases). This CDR3 is built from 13 residues. CDR1 and CDR2 (germline): KGHDR, SFDVKD. V dropped 7 bases and J dropped 3 bases, with 11 bases sitting between them. The CDR3 sequence is CATRQDDYTEAFF. DNA for the CDR3: TGTGCCACCAGACAGGACGATTACACTGAAGCTTTCTTT.

This clonotype showed up just a few times. V usage is TRBV20-1 and J usage is TRBJ2-5, with unresolved D. The CDR3 spans 14 residues. CDR1 DFQATT and CDR2 SNEGSKA come from the germline V gene (reference sequence). The V end lost 0 bases, the J end lost 1 base, and 9 bases lay between the germline ends. The DNA for the CDR3 is TGCAGTGCTAGAGATCGGCGTAGCCAAGAGACCCAGTACTTC. Protein product: CSARDRRSQETQYF.

This clonotype came up a few times. The gene calls are TRBV11-2 and TRBJ2-7; D possibly corresponds to TRBD2 (5 bases). The CDR3 loop spans 11 amino acids. The germline gives CDR1 SGHAT, CDR2 FQNNGV. Deletions cut 7 bases from V and 3 bases from J, with 7 bases between. For the CDR3, the DNA is TGTGCCAGCAAAGAGGGCTACGAGCAGTACTTC. It translates to CASKEGYEQYF.

The V and J genes are TRBV7-9 and TRBJ1-2; 7 bases agree with TRBD1. The CDR3 has 13 residues. Germline CDR1 reads SEHNR; CDR2 reads FQNEAQ (reference sequence). V dropped 6 bases and J dropped 8; count of bases not matched to a gene: 9. The CDR3 region is CASRPRDSGGYTF. The CDR3 DNA is TGTGCCAGCAGACCCCGGGACAGTGGAGGCTACACCTTC.

The CDR3 bases are TGTGCCAGCAGTTCCGACAGGGGAGCCTACGAGCAGTACTTC. Translation gives CASSSDRGAYEQYF. The chain employs TRBV5-6 and TRBJ2-7; 8 bases match TRBD1. This CDR3 has 14 residues. J lost 2 bases, V lost 5 bases, and 6 bases had no gene match. Germline V gene sequence: CDR1 SGHDT, CDR2 YYEEEE.

This clonotype was seen only a few times. V is TRBV7-2 and J is TRBJ1-6; a possible D gene is TRBD1 (5 bases). The ends were cut back, 4 bases at V and 5 bases at J, with 12 bases in the middle. This CDR3 spans 15 amino acids. CDR1 is SGHTA, CDR2 FQGNSA, per germline. CDR3 nucleotide sequence: TGTGCCAGCAGCTCTAGGACACCGAATAATTCACCCCTCCACTTT. Its translation is CASSSRTPNNSPLHF.

In its sample, this clonotype was seen a few times. This chain links TRBV5-1 with TRBJ2-1; 9 positions match TRBD2. The trim removed 2 bases at V and 5 bases at J, leaving 5 bases unmatched. This CDR3 comprises 15 residues. Looked up from germline, CDR1 is SGHRS and CDR2 is YFSETQ. CDR3 bases: TGCGCCAGCAGCTTAAAGGCTAGCGGGAACAATGAGCAGTTCTTC. Its translation is CASSLKASGNNEQFF. The variable domain in full, with the rest retrieved from reference TRBV5-1 and TRBJ2-1, is KAGVTQTPRYLIKTRGQQVTLSCSPISGHRSVSWYQQTPGQGLQFLFEYFSETQRNKGNFPGRFSGRQFSNSRSEMNVSTLELGDSALYLCASSLKASGNNEQFFGPGTRLTVL.

This clonotype appeared a few times. The rearrangement links TRBV21-1 to TRBJ1-3; the table names TRBD1, a call not compared with the DNA. TRBV21-1 is a documented pseudogene. This CDR3 comprises 16 residues. The CDR3 DNA sequence: TGTGCCAGCAGCAACGGGGAGACAGGGGCTGGAAACACCATATATTTT. Its protein product is CASSNGETGAGNTIYF.

The V gene is TRBV29-1, the J gene TRBJ2-3; TRBD2 is a possible D gene (6 bases). The CDR3 is 12 amino acids. Germline CDR1 SQVTM, CDR2 ANQGSEA. The CDR3 reads CGSLAYTDTQYF. Written as DNA, the CDR3 is TGCGGGTCACTAGCATATACAGATACGCAGTATTTT.

This clonotype was detected only a few times. The J gene is TRBJ2-2, the V gene TRBV12-3 or TRBV12-4, with D possibly TRBD2 on 5 matching bases. The germline V and J ends were trimmed by 5 bases and 4 bases, with 11 bases remaining between them. The CDR3 length is 14 residues. Here the CDR3 reads CASSTTGVTGELFF. CDR3 bases: TGTGCCAGCAGTACCACCGGGGTCACCGGGGAGCTGTTTTTT.

The CDR3 bases are TGCGCCAGCAGCACAACTAGCGGGGGGGTCGGAGAGCAGTACTTC. Protein: CASSTTSGGVGEQYF. The rearrangement uses TRBV5-1 and TRBJ2-7; 13 bases are a match to TRBD2. With V trimmed by 4 bases and J by 7 bases, 8 bases remained unmatched. There are 15 residues in the CDR3. Germline values: CDR1 SGHRS, CDR2 YFSETQ. Together with reference TRBV5-1 and TRBJ2-7, the CDR3 gives the full variable domain: KAGVTQTPRYLIKTRGQQVTLSCSPISGHRSVSWYQQTPGQGLQFLFEYFSETQRNKGNFPGRFSGRQFSNSRSEMNVSTLELGDSALYLCASSTTSGGVGEQYFGPGTRLTVT.

The J gene is TRBJ1-5, the V gene TRBV11-2; no clear D gene. CDR1 is SGHAT, CDR2 FQNNGV, per germline. Deletions cut 2 bases from V and 7 bases from J, with 9 bases between. CDR3 length: 13 amino acids. The CDR3 nucleotides are TGTGCCAGCAGCTTAATGCCGCAACAGCCCCAGCATTTT. Translating gives CASSLMPQQPQHF.

This clonotype appeared a few times. The rearrangement links TRBV18 to TRBJ2-7, with D unresolved. The CDR3 totals 12 residues. Looked up from germline, CDR1 is KGHSH and CDR2 is LQKENI. The V end lost 6 bases, the J end lost 6 bases, and 12 bases lay between the germline ends. CDR3 residues: CASSPPHGEQYF. As DNA, the CDR3 is TGTGCCAGCTCCCCGCCACACGGCGAGCAGTACTTC.

This clonotype came up a few times. The gene calls are TRBV7-6 and TRBJ2-7; D is perhaps TRBD1 (6 bases). This CDR3 is 15 amino acids long. The V gene lost 0 bases and the J gene lost 4 bases, with 13 bases spanning the gap. Germline V lookup: CDR1 SGHVS, CDR2 FNYEAQ. Here the CDR3 DNA reads TGTGCCAGCAGCTTAGCCCGGGACAATTCATACGAGCAGTACTTC. Amino acid sequence: CASSLARDNSYEQYF.

The chain uses TRBV6-1 and TRBJ2-7, with D perhaps being TRBD1 or TRBD2 (6 bases each). The length of the CDR3 is 16 residues. Germline V gene sequence: CDR1 MNHNS, CDR2 SASEGT. V was clipped by 8 bases and J by 8 bases, with 28 bases between them. Here the CDR3 DNA reads TGTGCCAGCGGGGCCGGGGCAGAGACAGGAGGGGTGCAGCAGTACTTC. Residues: CASGAGAETGGVQQYF.

The V and J genes are TRBV15 and TRBJ2-5, with 14 bases lining up with TRBD2. The V and J ends lost 9 bases and 4 bases, in that order; junction bases with no gene match: 7. Germline CDR1 is LNHNV and CDR2 is YYDKDF (reference sequence). The length of the CDR3 is 15 residues. The chain's CDR3 is CATTRTSGRRETQYF. The CDR3 bases are TGTGCCACAACCCGGACTAGCGGGAGGAGAGAGACCCAGTACTTC.

The V and J genes are TRBV10-3 and TRBJ2-1; 10 bases agree with TRBD1. CDR1 and CDR2 from the germline V gene are ENHRY and SYGVKD. This CDR3 region has 14 residues. V shed 6 bases, J shed 5 bases, and the junction held 4 bases outside the gene matches. CDR3 nucleotide sequence: TGTGCCATCAGGGCCGGGACAGGGGACAATGAGCAGTTCTTC. The encoded protein is CAIRAGTGDNEQFF.

This clonotype has more than one count but fewer than ten. V usage is TRBV20-1 and J usage is TRBJ2-5, with 9 bases aligning to TRBD2. Germline values: CDR1 DFQATT, CDR2 SNEGSKA (reference sequence). This CDR3 has 16 amino acids. The V and J ends lost 1 base and 5 bases, in that order; junction bases with no gene match: 11. For the CDR3, the DNA is TGCAGTGCTAGAGGGACCGGGACTAGCATCCGCGAGACCCAGTACTTC. This translates into CSARGTGTSIRETQYF.

The chain is built from TRBV2 and TRBJ2-2; D gene ambiguous. Trimming cost V 6 bases and J 8 bases, with 4 bases left between them. The CDR3 totals 10 residues. CDR1 is SNHLY and CDR2 is FYNNEI in the germline V gene. The CDR3 region is CASRPGELFF. The CDR3 coding sequence is TGTGCCAGCAGACCGGGGGAGCTGTTTTTT.

The chain joins TRBV4-2 to TRBJ2-5; no clear D. Germline V lookup: CDR1 LGHNA, CDR2 YNFKEQ. V lost 0 bases and J lost 1, with 9 bases in between. This CDR3 has 15 residues. As DNA, the CDR3 is TGTGCCAGCAGCCAAGATACGGGCGTCCAAGAGACCCAGTACTTC. Translating gives CASSQDTGVQETQYF.

This clonotype was seen only a few times. The V gene is TRBV5-8, the J gene TRBJ1-3; D is undetermined. The V end was cut by 4 bases, the J end by 0 bases, with 5 bases between. CDR1 is SGHTS and CDR2 is YDEGEE in the germline V gene. The CDR3 extends over 13 amino acids. DNA for the CDR3: TGTGCCAGCAGCAGTCCCTCTGGAAACACCATATATTTT. It codes for CASSSPSGNTIYF.

This clonotype has more than one count but fewer than ten. The chain employs TRBV29-1 and TRBJ2-7; TRBD1 matches 8 bases. The germline gives CDR1 SQVTM, CDR2 ANQGSEA. With 6 bases clipped from V and 3 bases from J, the junction kept 4 bases outside the gene matches. This CDR3 has 12 amino acids. The CDR3 spells CSVEDRVYEQYF. CDR3 in DNA: TGCAGCGTGGAGGACAGGGTCTACGAGCAGTACTTC.

This clonotype was observed at least ten times. The junction and the germline gene differ at one end; a read error may be behind it. V is TRBV12-3 or TRBV12-4 and J is TRBJ2-3; D is ambiguous. CDR3 length equals 13 residues. CDR3 sequence: CASSSDRTDTQYF. CDR3 nucleotides: TGCGCCAGCAGCTCGGACCGCACAGATACGCAGTATTTT.

V and J are TRBV4-1 and TRBJ1-2; no definite D call. The ends were cut back, 4 bases at V and 8 bases at J, with 20 bases in the middle. This CDR3 spans 15 amino acids. Per germline, CDR1 MGHRA and CDR2 YSYEKL. The CDR3 loop reads CASSPSDNSARGYTF. The CDR3 nucleotides read TGCGCCAGCAGCCCTTCCGACAACAGTGCGAGGGGCTACACCTTC.

The chain links TRBV20-1 to TRBJ2-3; D may correspond to TRBD1 or TRBD2 (5 bases each). The CDR3 is 14 residues long. Per the germline V gene, CDR1 is DFQATT and CDR2 is SNEGSKA (reference sequence). Trimming removed 5 bases at V and 2 bases at J, with 14 bases between. The CDR3 sequence is CSAVQGGYTDTQYF. The CDR3 DNA follows: TGCAGTGCTGTCCAGGGCGGGTACACAGATACGCAGTATTTT.

The chain couples TRBV5-5 to TRBJ2-1; 8 nucleotides align to TRBD2. The J segment lost 5 bases and the V segment lost 0 bases, leaving 4 bases of the junction unmatched. This CDR3 is 15 amino acids long. CDR1 is SGHKS, CDR2 YYEKEE, per germline (reference sequence). CDR3 sequence: CASSLVLAADNEQFF. CDR3 sequence (DNA): TGTGCCAGCAGCTTGGTACTAGCGGCCGACAATGAGCAGTTCTTC.